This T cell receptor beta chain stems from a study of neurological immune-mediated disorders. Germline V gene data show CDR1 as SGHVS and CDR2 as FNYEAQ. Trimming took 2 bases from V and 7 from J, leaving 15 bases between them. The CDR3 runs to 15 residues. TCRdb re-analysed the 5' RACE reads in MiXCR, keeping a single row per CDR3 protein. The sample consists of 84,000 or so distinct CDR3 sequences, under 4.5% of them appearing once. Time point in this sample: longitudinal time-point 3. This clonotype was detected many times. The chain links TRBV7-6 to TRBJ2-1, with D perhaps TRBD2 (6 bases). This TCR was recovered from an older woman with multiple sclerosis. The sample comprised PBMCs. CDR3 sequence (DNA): TGTGCCAGCAGCTTAAGGGAAAGGGACTCTAATGAGCAGTTCTTC. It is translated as CASSLRERDSNEQFF. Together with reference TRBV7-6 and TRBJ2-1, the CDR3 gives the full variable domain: GAGVSQSPRYKVTKRGQDVALRCDPISGHVSLYWYRQALGQGPEFLTYFNYEAQQDKSGLPNDRFSAERPEGSISTLTIQRTEQRDSAMYRCASSLRERDSNEQFFGPGTRLTVL.